The 30 T cell receptor beta chains listed next were all sequenced from one sample in a study of shared clonotypes between healthy human individuals. CD45RO-negative cells were positively selected for CCR7, leaving out terminally differentiated effector memory CD45RA+ cells. This table comes from immunoSEQ multiplex PCR, and its TCRdb copy is limited to in-frame clones, with some not included. Here the sample spans some 2 million clones, just under 95% being singletons. Sequencing was carried out using naive CD8+ T cells sorted from blood. These receptors were taken from a man aged 18 to 35 in good health.

The rearrangement links TRBV6-1 to TRBJ2-1; D gene unclear. From germline, CDR1 is MNHNS and CDR2 SASEGT. V lost 4 bases, J lost 7 bases, and 11 bases lay in between. The length of the CDR3 is 13 residues. The CDR3: CASSVLGWNEQFF. The CDR3 bases are TGTGCCAGCAGTGTCCTAGGGTGGAATGAGCAGTTCTTC.

A single count supports this clone. The rearrangement joins TRBV10-3 to TRBJ2-3, with TRBD2 matching 10 bases. This CDR3 comprises 14 residues. With V trimmed by 4 bases and J by 6 bases, 4 bases remained unmatched. Per germline, CDR1 ENHRY and CDR2 SYGVKD. This CDR3 is CAISGGLASDTQYF. In DNA form, the CDR3 reads TGTGCCATCAGTGGGGGACTAGCGTCGGATACGCAGTATTTT.

As for this clone: Other DNA sequences from this sample encode an identical CDR3 as well. V is TRBV4-3 and J is TRBJ2-7, with D possibly matching TRBD2 (5 bases). V shed 4 bases and J shed 1 base, with 8 bases lying between them. CDR1 and CDR2 (germline): LGHNA, YSLEER. This CDR3 is 13 amino acids long. CDR3 nucleotides: TGCGCCAGCAGCCCCCCGGGGTCCTACGAGCAGTACTTC. Its protein product is CASSPPGSYEQYF.

The chain links TRBV27 to TRBJ2-1, with 9 positions matching TRBD2. Germline V gene sequence: CDR1 MNHEY, CDR2 SMNVEV (reference sequence). V trimming: 3 bases; J trimming: 8 bases; junction bases outside the gene matches: 8. This CDR3 is built from 15 residues. CDR3 nucleotides: TGTGCCAGCAGTTTTTCTGCGGGAGGGCCCTATGAGCAGTTCTTC. Protein sequence: CASSFSAGGPYEQFF.

This chain joins TRBV19 and TRBJ2-1, with no clear D. Germline CDR1 reads LNHDA; CDR2 reads SQIVND (reference sequence). The CDR3 length is 14 residues. The V end was cut by 3 bases, the J end by 8 bases, with 14 bases between. This chain's CDR3 is CASSILTGSDEQFF. The CDR3 nucleotides are TGTGCCAGTAGTATCTTGACGGGTTCGGATGAGCAGTTCTTC.

The chain links TRBV6-1 to TRBJ2-7; D may be TRBD2 (6 bases). The length of the CDR3 is 15 residues. V was pared by 7 bases and J by 0 bases, with 16 bases between. The germline V gene encodes CDR1 MNHNS and CDR2 SASEGT. CDR3 nucleotides: TGTGCCAGCACTCGGGGACTGCTCTCCTCCTACGAGCAGTACTTC. Protein sequence: CASTRGLLSSYEQYF.

The chain joins TRBV30 to TRBJ2-7; TRBD2 might be the D (7 bases). Trimming removed 0 bases from V and 6 bases from J, with 18 bases in between. The CDR3 is 15 amino acids. Germline V lookup: CDR1 GTSNPN, CDR2 SVGIG (reference sequence). The chain's CDR3 is CAWSVGGGTRREQYF. The CDR3 DNA follows: TGTGCCTGGAGTGTGGGAGGGGGGACCCGTCGCGAGCAGTACTTC.

The J gene is TRBJ2-2, the V gene TRBV4-3, with a weak D call TRBD1 (5 bases). Germline values: CDR1 LGHNA, CDR2 YSLEER. The CDR3 has 16 residues. Trimming shortened V by 1 base and J by 3 bases, and 12 bases separated the two germline ends. The DNA for the CDR3 is TGCGCCAGCAGCCAAGGGTCTACAGGTTACACCGGGGAGCTGTTTTTT. Translated, it gives CASSQGSTGYTGELFF.

The chain is built from TRBV10-3 and TRBJ2-2; TRBD2 aligns across 8 bases. Germline V gene lookup returns CDR1 ENHRY and CDR2 SYGVKD. The CDR3 has 14 residues. V shed 8 bases, J shed 2 bases, and the junction held 4 bases outside the gene matches. The CDR3 loop is CAILAGGNTGELFF. In nucleotides, the CDR3 is TGTGCCATCCTCGCGGGGGGTAACACCGGGGAGCTGTTTTTT.

This chain uses TRBV21-1 with TRBJ2-7; TRBD1, as called in the table, went unchecked against the DNA. TRBV21-1 is listed as a pseudogene. The CDR3 runs to 16 residues. CDR3 sequence reads: CASSKNQGLWTDEQYF. Written as DNA, the CDR3 is TGTGCCAGCAGCAAAAACCAGGGGCTCTGGACAGACGAGCAGTACTTC.

The V call is TRBV7-9, the J call TRBJ2-1; a weak D match, TRBD2 (6 bases). Trimming removed 4 bases at V and 10 bases at J, with 8 bases between. The CDR3 loop spans 11 amino acids. From germline, CDR1 is SEHNR and CDR2 FQNEAQ (reference sequence). CDR3 residues: CASSSEGEQFF. DNA for the CDR3: TGTGCCAGCAGCTCGGAGGGGGAGCAGTTCTTC.

Turning to this clone: The sample carries other DNA sequences with the same CDR3. The V and J genes are TRBV27 and TRBJ2-7; unclear D gene. CDR1 MNHEY and CDR2 SMNVEV come from the germline V gene (reference sequence). V shed 6 bases and J shed 2 bases, with 11 bases lying between them. The CDR3 is 13 residues long. The CDR3 region has the DNA TGTGCCAGCAGCCCAAACCCCACCTACGAGCAGTACTTC. Amino acids: CASSPNPTYEQYF.

The V and J genes are TRBV18 and TRBJ2-7; D gene unclear. The V end lost 3 bases, the J end lost 0 bases, and 9 bases lay between the germline ends. Germline V gene sequence: CDR1 KGHSH, CDR2 LQKENI. CDR3 length: 14 amino acids. The CDR3 DNA is TGTGCCAGCTCACCGGCCGTCTCCTCCTACGAGCAGTACTTC. Encoded protein: CASSPAVSSYEQYF. The whole variable domain, filled in from reference TRBV18 and TRBJ2-7, reads NAGVMQNPRHLVRRRGQEARLRCSPMKGHSHVYWYRQLPEEGLKFMVYLQKENIIDESGMPKERFSAEFPKEGPSILRIQQVVRGDSAAYFCASSPAVSSYEQYFGPGTRLTVT.

The chain has TRBV6-5 and TRBJ2-7, with unresolved D. The CDR3 covers 14 residues. V was pared by 5 bases and J by 5 bases, with 16 bases between. Germline CDR1 and CDR2: MNHEY and SVGAGI. CDR3 residues: CASSEDISPHEQYF. For the CDR3, the DNA is TGTGCCAGCAGTGAAGACATTTCCCCCCACGAGCAGTACTTC.

The chain uses TRBV10-3 and TRBJ2-5; TRBD1 agrees at 7 bases. CDR1 and CDR2 (germline): ENHRY, SYGVKD. The CDR3 loop spans 15 amino acids. V dropped 3 bases and J dropped 5; count of bases not matched to a gene: 9. CDR3 region: CAISDQGVNIETQYF. The CDR3 region has the DNA TGTGCCATCAGTGACCAGGGGGTAAATATTGAGACCCAGTACTTC.

Here the CDR3 reads CASSESSGTRREQYF. The CDR3 DNA is TGTGCCAGCAGCGAGAGTTCCGGGACGCGGAGAGAGCAGTACTTC. The chain joins TRBV9 to TRBJ2-7, with D possibly called TRBD1 or TRBD2 (5 bases each). Germline loops: CDR1 SGDLS, CDR2 YYNGEE. The CDR3 runs 15 residues. Trimming removed 3 bases at V and 7 bases at J, with 20 bases between.

This sequence joins TRBV29-1 and TRBJ1-1, with D possibly TRBD1 on 5 matching bases. The CDR3 spans 17 residues. V lost 4 bases, J lost 1 base, and 22 bases lay in between. CDR1 and CDR2 from the germline V gene are SQVTM and ANQGSEA. CDR3 nucleotide sequence: TGCAGCGTTGTGTTTGTGTTGGGGGTTGAGTGGAACACTGAAGCTTTCTTT. It translates to CSVVFVLGVEWNTEAFF.

A single count supports this clone. The chain has TRBV13 and TRBJ2-3, with TRBD2 matching 11 bases. The length of the CDR3 is 16 residues. CDR1 is PRHDT and CDR2 is FYEKMQ in the germline V gene (reference sequence). After removal of 4 bases from V and 2 bases from J, the junction contained 5 bases not matched to a gene. CDR3 nucleotides: TGTGCCAGCAGCTCGACTAGCGGGGAAACCACAGATACGCAGTATTTT. Translation: CASSSTSGETTDTQYF.

This chain uses TRBV28 with TRBJ1-6, with unresolved D. The CDR3 sequence is 15 residues long. Trimming left V 5 bases short and J 0 bases short, with 8 bases between. CDR1 is MDHEN and CDR2 is SYDVKM in the germline V gene. This CDR3 is CASSDASSYNSPLHF. The CDR3 coding sequence is TGTGCCAGCAGTGATGCCTCCTCCTATAATTCACCCCTCCACTTT.

The chain carries TRBV4-1 and TRBJ1-2, with D possibly being TRBD1 (6 bases). Germline V lookup: CDR1 MGHRA, CDR2 YSYEKL. V was pared by 1 base and J by 4 bases, with 16 bases between. The CDR3 contains 16 residues. The CDR3 here is CASSQGEGDAGYGYTF. The DNA for the CDR3 is TGCGCCAGCAGCCAAGGCGAGGGGGATGCCGGCTATGGCTACACCTTC.

The chain carries TRBV2 and TRBJ1-4; 7 bases agree with TRBD1. There are 17 residues in the CDR3. V lost 5 bases, J lost 8 bases, and 17 bases stayed unmatched. The germline gives CDR1 SNHLY, CDR2 FYNNEI. CDR3 sequence: CASSRQTNDRDGEKLFF. The CDR3, as DNA: TGTGCCAGCAGTCGTCAGACTAACGACAGGGATGGGGAAAAACTGTTTTTT. Supplemented by reference TRBV2 and TRBJ1-4, the full variable domain reads EPEVTQTPSHQVTQMGQEVILRCVPISNHLYFYWYRQILGQKVEFLVSFYNNEISEKSEIFDDQFSVERPDGSNFTLKIRSTKLEDSAMYFCASSRQTNDRDGEKLFFGSGTQLSVL.

Concerning this clone itself: The sample has other DNA sequences that encode this CDR3 too. The chain has TRBV6-5 and TRBJ2-7, with 10 bases matching TRBD1. Germline CDR1 reads MNHEY; CDR2 reads SVGAGI. Germline trimming cut 2 bases from V and 2 bases from J; bases unmatched to any gene: 3. The CDR3 totals 15 residues. Written as DNA, the CDR3 is TGTGCCAGCAGTTACGGACAGGGGGGTGCCTACGAGCAGTACTTC. This translates into CASSYGQGGAYEQYF.

This clone showed up just once. The gene calls are TRBV5-8 and TRBJ2-5; D remains unclear. Germline lookup yields CDR1 SGHTS and CDR2 YDEGEE. The CDR3 loop spans 14 amino acids. Trimming cost V 4 bases and J 0 bases, with 10 bases left between them. The CDR3 region is CASSEQHNQETQYF. In DNA form, the CDR3 reads TGTGCCAGCAGCGAACAACACAACCAAGAGACCCAGTACTTC.

This chain uses TRBV4-1 with TRBJ2-3; TRBD2 aligns across 8 bases. Germline CDR1 MGHRA, CDR2 YSYEKL. J lost 8 bases, V lost 0 bases, and 7 bases had no gene match. The CDR3 covers 15 residues. In DNA, the CDR3 is TGCGCCAGCAGCCAAGATGGTACAGCGGGAGCTACGCAGTATTTT. Protein sequence: CASSQDGTAGATQYF.

V and J are TRBV19 and TRBJ1-1; D uncertain. The CDR3 length is 12 residues. Germline CDR1 is LNHDA and CDR2 is SQIVND (reference sequence). V dropped 5 bases and J dropped 7 bases, with 11 bases sitting between them. The CDR3 sequence: CASSLPGHEAFF. The CDR3 bases are TGTGCCAGTAGTCTTCCGGGCCATGAAGCTTTCTTT.

The chain combines TRBV28 with TRBJ2-7; D may be TRBD2 (6 bases). V lost 10 bases, J lost 2 bases, and 21 bases lay in between. Per germline, CDR1 MDHEN and CDR2 SYDVKM. The length of the CDR3 is 15 residues. The CDR3 is CATSEGEVGPYEQYF. The CDR3 DNA is TGTGCCACCTCGGAGGGAGAGGTGGGACCCTACGAGCAGTACTTC.

V usage is TRBV7-3 and J usage is TRBJ1-1; no firm D call. The CDR3 extends over 14 amino acids. From germline, CDR1 is SGHTA and CDR2 FQGTGA. V lost 0 bases and J 4 bases, leaving 9 bases between the germline ends. This chain's CDR3 is CASSLTGMGTEAFF. CDR3 coding DNA: TGTGCCAGCAGCTTAACAGGAATGGGCACTGAAGCTTTCTTT.

CDR3 amino acids: CASSDSALGDGYTF. CDR3 DNA sequence: TGTGCCAGCAGTGACAGTGCTCTGGGGGATGGCTACACCTTC. This chain joins TRBV2 and TRBJ1-2; D possibly corresponds to TRBD1 (5 bases). The CDR3 is 14 amino acids. V shed 3 bases and J shed 6 bases, with 14 bases lying between them. Germline V gives CDR1 SNHLY, CDR2 FYNNEI.

The rearrangement uses TRBV2 and TRBJ1-2; D unclear. V lost 1 base, J lost 2 bases, and 8 bases lay in between. The CDR3 runs 14 residues. Per the germline V gene, CDR1 is SNHLY and CDR2 is FYNNEI. CDR3 protein: CASSEGSPNYGYTF. The CDR3 coding sequence is TGTGCCAGCAGTGAAGGGTCACCCAACTATGGCTACACCTTC.

The gene calls are TRBV6-6 and TRBJ2-1; TRBD2 aligns across 10 bases. The CDR3 has 15 amino acids. CDR1 MNHNY and CDR2 SVGAGI come from the germline V gene (reference sequence). V dropped 2 bases and J dropped 6; count of bases not matched to a gene: 4. CDR3: CASSYLSGGANEQFF. The CDR3 DNA follows: TGTGCCAGCAGTTACCTGAGCGGGGGGGCCAATGAGCAGTTCTTC.